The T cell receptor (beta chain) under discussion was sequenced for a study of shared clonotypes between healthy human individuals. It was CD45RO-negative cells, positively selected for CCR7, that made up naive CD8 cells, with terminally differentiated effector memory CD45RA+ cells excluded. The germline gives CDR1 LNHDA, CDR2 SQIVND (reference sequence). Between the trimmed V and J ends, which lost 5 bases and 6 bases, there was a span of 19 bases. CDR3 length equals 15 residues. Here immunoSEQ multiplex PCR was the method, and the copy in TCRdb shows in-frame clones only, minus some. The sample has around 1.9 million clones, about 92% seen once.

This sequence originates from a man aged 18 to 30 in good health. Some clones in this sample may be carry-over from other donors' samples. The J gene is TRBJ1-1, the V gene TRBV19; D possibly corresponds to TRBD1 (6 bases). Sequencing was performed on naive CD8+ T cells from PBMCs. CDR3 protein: CASSGRDNEGPEAFF. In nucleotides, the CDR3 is TGTGCCAGTAGTGGGAGGGACAACGAAGGTCCTGAAGCTTTCTTT.